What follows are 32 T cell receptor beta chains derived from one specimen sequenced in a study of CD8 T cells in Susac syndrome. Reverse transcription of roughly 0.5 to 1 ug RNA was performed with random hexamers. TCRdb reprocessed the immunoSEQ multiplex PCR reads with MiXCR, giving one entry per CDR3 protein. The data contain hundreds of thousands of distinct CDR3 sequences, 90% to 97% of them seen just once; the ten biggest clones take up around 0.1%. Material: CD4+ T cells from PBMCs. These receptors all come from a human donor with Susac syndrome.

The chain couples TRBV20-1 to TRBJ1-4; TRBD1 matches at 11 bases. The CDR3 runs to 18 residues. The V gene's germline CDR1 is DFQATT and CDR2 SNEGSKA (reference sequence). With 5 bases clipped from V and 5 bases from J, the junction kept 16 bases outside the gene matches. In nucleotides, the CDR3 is TGCAGTGCTTCCCCTCGGGGAGGACAGGGGGCCTCCAATGAAAAACTGTTTTTT. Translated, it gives CSASPRGGQGASNEKLFF.

The CDR3 DNA sequence: TGTGCCAGCAGCGTGGCGGCGTCCAACACCGGGGAGCTGTTTTTT. Translating gives CASSVAASNTGELFF. The chain employs TRBV9 and TRBJ2-2; D unresolved. The CDR3 length is 15 residues. Trimming left V 2 bases short and J 2 bases short, with 10 bases between. Per germline, CDR1 SGDLS and CDR2 YYNGEE.

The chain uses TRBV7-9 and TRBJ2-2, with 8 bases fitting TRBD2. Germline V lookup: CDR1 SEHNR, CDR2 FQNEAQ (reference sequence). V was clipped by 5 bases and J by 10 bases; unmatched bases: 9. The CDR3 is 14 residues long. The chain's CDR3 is CASSGGLARAELFF. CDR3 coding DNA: TGTGCCAGCAGCGGCGGACTAGCACGGGCGGAGCTGTTTTTT.

CDR3 sequence reads: CSARPTGTRSNEQYF. Written as DNA, the CDR3 is TGCAGTGCTAGACCCACCGGGACTAGGTCGAACGAGCAGTACTTC. This sequence joins TRBV20-1 and TRBJ2-7; 8 bases agree with TRBD2. The CDR3 extends over 15 amino acids. The ends lost 2 bases at V and 5 bases at J; junction bases unmatched: 11. The germline V gene has CDR1 DFQATT and CDR2 SNEGSKA (reference sequence).

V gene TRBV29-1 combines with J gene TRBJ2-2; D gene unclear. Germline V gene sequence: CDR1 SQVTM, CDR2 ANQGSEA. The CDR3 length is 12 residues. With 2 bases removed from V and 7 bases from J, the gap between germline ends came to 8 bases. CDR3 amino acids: CSVEPNGGELFF. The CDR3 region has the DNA TGCAGCGTTGAACCCAACGGCGGGGAGCTGTTTTTT.

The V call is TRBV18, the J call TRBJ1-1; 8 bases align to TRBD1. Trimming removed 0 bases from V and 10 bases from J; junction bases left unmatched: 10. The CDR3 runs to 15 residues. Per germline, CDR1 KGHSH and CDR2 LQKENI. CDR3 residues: CASSPPTRFGTGAFF. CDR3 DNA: TGTGCCAGCTCACCACCGACAAGGTTTGGGACAGGAGCTTTCTTT.

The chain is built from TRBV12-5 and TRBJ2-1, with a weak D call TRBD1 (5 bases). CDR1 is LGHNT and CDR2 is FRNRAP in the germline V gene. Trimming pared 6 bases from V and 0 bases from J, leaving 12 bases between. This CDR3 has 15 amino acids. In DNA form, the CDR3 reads TGTGCTAGTGGACCCCCAAGGGGCTCCTACAATGAGCAGTTCTTC. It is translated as CASGPPRGSYNEQFF.

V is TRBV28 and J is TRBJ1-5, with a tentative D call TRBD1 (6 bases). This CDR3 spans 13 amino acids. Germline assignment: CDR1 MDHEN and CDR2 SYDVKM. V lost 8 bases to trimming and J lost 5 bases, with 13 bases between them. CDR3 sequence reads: CASLNQGYQPQHF. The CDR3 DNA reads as TGTGCCAGCCTAAACCAGGGGTATCAGCCCCAGCATTTT.

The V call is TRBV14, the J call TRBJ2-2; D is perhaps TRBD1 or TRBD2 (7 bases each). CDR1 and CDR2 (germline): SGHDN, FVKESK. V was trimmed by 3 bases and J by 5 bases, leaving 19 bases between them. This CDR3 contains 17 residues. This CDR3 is CASSHPGEGAITGELFF. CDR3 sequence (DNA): TGTGCCAGCAGCCACCCTGGGGAGGGGGCGATAACCGGGGAGCTGTTTTTT. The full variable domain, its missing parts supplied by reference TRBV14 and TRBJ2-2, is EAGVTQFPSHSVIEKGQTVTLRCDPISGHDNLYWYRRVMGKEIKFLLHFVKESKQDESGMPNNRFLAERTGGTYSTLKVQPAELEDSGVYFCASSHPGEGAITGELFFGEGSRLTVL.

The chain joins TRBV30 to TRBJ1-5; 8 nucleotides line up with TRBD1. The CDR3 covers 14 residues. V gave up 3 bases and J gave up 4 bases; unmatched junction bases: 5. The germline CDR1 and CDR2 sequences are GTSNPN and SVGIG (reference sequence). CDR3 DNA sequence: TGTGCCTGGAGGGGGACAGGACATAATCAGCCCCAGCATTTT. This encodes CAWRGTGHNQPQHF.

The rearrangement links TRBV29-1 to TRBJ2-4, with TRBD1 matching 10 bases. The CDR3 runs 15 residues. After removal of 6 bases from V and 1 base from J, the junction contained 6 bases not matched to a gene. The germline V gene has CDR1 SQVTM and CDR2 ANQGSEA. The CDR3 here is CSVGDRGGAKNIQYF. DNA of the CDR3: TGCAGCGTGGGGGACAGGGGCGGCGCCAAAAACATTCAGTACTTC.

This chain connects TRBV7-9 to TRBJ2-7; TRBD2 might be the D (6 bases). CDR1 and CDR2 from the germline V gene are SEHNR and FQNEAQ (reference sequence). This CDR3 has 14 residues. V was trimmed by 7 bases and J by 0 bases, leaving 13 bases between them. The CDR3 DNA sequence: TGTGCCAGCAACCGACGGGGGATCTCCTACGAGCAGTACTTC. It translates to CASNRRGISYEQYF.

The CDR3 nucleotides read TGTGCCAGCAGCAACTGGTACCCCCGGACAACCAAAAACATTCAGTACTTC. This translates into CASSNWYPRTTKNIQYF. The chain recombines TRBV21-1 with TRBJ2-4; the D call in the table, TRBD1, was not verified against the DNA. TRBV21-1 is annotated as a pseudogene. The CDR3 extends over 17 amino acids.

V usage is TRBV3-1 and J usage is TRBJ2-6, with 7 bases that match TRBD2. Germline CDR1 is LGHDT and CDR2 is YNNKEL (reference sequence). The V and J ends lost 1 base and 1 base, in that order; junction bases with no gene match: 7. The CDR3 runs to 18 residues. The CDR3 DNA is TGTGCCAGCAGCCAAGTTTTGGCGGGAGTATCTGGGGCCAACGTCCTGACTTTC. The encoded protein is CASSQVLAGVSGANVLTF. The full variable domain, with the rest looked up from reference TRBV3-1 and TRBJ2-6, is DTAVSQTPKYLVTQMGNDKSIKCEQNLGHDTMYWYKQDSKKFLKIMFSYNNKELIINETVPNRFSPKSPDKAHLNLHINSLELGDSAVYFCASSQVLAGVSGANVLTFGAGSRLTVL.

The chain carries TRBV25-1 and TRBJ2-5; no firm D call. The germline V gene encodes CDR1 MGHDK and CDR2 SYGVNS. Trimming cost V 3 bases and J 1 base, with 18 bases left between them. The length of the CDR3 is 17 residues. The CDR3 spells CASSDRLGIGFQETQYF. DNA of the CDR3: TGTGCCAGCAGTGATCGGCTTGGGATAGGATTCCAAGAGACCCAGTACTTC.

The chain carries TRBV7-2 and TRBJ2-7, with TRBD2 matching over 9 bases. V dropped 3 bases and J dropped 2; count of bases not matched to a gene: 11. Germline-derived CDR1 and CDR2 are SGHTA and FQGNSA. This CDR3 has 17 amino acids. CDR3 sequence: CASSFLLAGTRPYEQYF. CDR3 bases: TGTGCCAGCAGCTTTCTGCTAGCGGGAACCCGACCCTACGAGCAGTACTTC.

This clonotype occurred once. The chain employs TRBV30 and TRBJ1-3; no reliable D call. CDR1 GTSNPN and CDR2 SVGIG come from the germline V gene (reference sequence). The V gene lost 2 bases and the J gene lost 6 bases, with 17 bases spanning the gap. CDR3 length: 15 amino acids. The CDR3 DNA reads TGTGCCTGGAGTCTCTACACGAAGACCCCAAACACCATATATTTT. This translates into CAWSLYTKTPNTIYF.

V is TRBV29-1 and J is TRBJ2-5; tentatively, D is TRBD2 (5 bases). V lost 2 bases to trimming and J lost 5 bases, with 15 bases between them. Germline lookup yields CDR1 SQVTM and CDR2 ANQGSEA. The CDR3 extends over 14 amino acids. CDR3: CSVEQAGGVETQYF. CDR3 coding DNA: TGCAGCGTTGAACAGGCGGGCGGAGTGGAGACCCAGTACTTC.

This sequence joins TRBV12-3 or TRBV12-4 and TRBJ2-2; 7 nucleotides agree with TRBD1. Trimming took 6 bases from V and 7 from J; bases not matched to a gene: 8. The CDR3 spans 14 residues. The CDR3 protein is CASSRTGRGGELFF. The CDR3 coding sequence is TGTGCCAGCAGCAGGACAGGCAGGGGCGGGGAGCTGTTTTTT.

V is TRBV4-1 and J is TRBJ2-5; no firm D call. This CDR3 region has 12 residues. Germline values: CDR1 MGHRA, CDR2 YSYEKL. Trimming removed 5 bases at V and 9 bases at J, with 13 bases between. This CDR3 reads CASSTLYGSQYF. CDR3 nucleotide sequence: TGCGCCAGCAGCACCCTATACGGATCCCAGTACTTC.

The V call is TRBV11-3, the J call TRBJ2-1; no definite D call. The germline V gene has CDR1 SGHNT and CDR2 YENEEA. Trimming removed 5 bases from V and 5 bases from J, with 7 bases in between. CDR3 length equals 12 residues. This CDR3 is CASSPRHNEQFF. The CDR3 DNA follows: TGTGCCAGCAGCCCTAGACACAATGAGCAGTTCTTC.

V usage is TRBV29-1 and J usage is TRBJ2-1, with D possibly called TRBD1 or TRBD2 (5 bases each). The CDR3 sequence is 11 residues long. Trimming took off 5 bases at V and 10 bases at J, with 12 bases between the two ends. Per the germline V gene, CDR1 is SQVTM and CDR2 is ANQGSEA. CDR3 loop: CSVQGTAEQFF. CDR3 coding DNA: TGCAGCGTTCAAGGGACGGCCGAGCAGTTCTTC.

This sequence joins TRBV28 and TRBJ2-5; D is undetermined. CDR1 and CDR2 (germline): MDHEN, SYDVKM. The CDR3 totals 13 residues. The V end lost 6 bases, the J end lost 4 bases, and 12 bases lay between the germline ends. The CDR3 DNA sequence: TGTGCCAGCAGCCCTGTGGCGCGAGAGACCCAGTACTTC. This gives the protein CASSPVARETQYF.

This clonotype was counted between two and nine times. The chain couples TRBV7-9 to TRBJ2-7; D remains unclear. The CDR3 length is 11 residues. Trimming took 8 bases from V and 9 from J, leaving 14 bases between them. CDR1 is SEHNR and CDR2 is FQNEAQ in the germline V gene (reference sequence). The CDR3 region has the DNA TGTGCCAGCTCGAGTGGGCCCGGGCAGTACTTC. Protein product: CASSSGPGQYF.

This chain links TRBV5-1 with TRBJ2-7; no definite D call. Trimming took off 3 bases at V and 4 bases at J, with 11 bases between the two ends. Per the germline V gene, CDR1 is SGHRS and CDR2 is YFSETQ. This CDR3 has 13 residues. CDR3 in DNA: TGCGCCAGCAGCTCATCTCAACCGTACGAGCAGTACTTC. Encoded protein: CASSSSQPYEQYF.

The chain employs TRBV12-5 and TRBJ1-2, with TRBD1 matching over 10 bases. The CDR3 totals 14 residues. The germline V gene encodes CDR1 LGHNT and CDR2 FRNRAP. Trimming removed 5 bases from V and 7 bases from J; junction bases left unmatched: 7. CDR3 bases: TGTGCTAGTGGTGCAAGACAGGGGGCGGGTGGCTACACCTTC. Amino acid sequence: CASGARQGAGGYTF.

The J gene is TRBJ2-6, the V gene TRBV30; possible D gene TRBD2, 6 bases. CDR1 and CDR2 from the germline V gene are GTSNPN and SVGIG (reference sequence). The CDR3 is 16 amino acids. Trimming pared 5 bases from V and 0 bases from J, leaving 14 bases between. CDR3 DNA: TGTGCCTGGGCCGGGACTCCGTTCTCTGGGGCCAACGTCCTGACTTTC. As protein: CAWAGTPFSGANVLTF.

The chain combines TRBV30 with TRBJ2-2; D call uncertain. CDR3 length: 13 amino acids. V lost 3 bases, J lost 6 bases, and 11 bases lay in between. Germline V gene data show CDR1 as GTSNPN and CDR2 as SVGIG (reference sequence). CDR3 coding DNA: TGTGCCTGGAGCGACTGGGGTTCCGGGGAGCTGTTTTTT. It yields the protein CAWSDWGSGELFF.

The CDR3, as DNA: TGTGCCAGTAGTCGCCGGACTAGCGGGAGCTCCTACAATGAGCAGTTCTTC. Its translation: CASSRRTSGSSYNEQFF. This rearrangement joins TRBV19 to TRBJ2-1, with 13 bases fitting TRBD2. CDR1 and CDR2 from the germline V gene are LNHDA and SQIVND (reference sequence). The CDR3 totals 17 residues. V lost 5 bases to trimming and J lost 0 bases; unmatched junction nucleotides: 4.

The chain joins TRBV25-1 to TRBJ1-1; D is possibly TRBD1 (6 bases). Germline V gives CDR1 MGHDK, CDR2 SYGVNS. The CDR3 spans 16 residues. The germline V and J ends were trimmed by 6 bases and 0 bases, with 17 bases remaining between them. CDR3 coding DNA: TGTGCCAGCAGCCCCGGGGGGGCGAGGATGAACACTGAAGCTTTCTTT. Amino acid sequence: CASSPGGARMNTEAFF.

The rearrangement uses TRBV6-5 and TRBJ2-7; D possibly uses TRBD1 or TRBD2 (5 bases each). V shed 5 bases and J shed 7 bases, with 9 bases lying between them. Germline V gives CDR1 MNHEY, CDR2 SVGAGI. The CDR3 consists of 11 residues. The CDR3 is CASSRDGEQYF. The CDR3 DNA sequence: TGTGCCAGCAGTCGGGACGGTGAGCAGTACTTC.

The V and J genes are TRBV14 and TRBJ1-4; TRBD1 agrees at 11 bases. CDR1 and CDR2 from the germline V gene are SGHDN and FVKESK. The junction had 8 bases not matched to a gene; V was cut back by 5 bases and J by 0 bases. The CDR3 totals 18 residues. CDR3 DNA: TGTGCCAGCAGCGTCCGGACAGGGGGCGTTTCAACTAATGAAAAACTGTTTTTT. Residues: CASSVRTGGVSTNEKLFF.